This T cell receptor beta chain was recorded in a study of cytomegalovirus exposure and HLA in healthy donors. Notes on this clone: The antigen remains undetermined.

The PCR had 60 Vbeta and 13 Jbeta primers. Sequencing used immunoSEQ multiplex PCR; TCRdb keeps in-frame clones, though not all of them. This sample carries about 200,000 clones, with around 1.1% going to the ten biggest clones. The study, taken as a whole, reports: Being indistinguishable, some V segments were excluded, TRBV6-2 and TRBV6-3 among them.

This CDR3 has 13 residues. V trimming: 5 bases; J trimming: 8 bases; junction bases outside the gene matches: 5. Germline CDR1 SEHNR, CDR2 FQNEAQ (reference sequence). Sequenced material: PBMCs. The TCR comes from a girl aged 2 to 9 in good health and CMV-seropositive. The rearrangement uses TRBV7-9 and TRBJ1-4; 7 nucleotides agree with TRBD1. The CDR3 region has the DNA TGTGCCAGCAGCCTGACAGGGTTCGAAAAACTGTTTTTT. Translation gives CASSLTGFEKLFF.